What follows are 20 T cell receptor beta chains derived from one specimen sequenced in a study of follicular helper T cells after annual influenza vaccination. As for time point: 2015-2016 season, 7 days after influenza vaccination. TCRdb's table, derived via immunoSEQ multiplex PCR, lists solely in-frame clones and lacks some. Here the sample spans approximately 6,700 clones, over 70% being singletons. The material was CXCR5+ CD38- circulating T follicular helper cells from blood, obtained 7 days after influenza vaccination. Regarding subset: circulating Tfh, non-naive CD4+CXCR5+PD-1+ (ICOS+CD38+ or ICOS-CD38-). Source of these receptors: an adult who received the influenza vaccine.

The chain's CDR3 is CASTGARAGAYGYTF. In DNA, the CDR3 is TGTGCCAGCACGGGCGCGCGAGCAGGAGCCTATGGCTACACCTTC. The J gene is TRBJ1-2, the V gene TRBV7-3; D is unresolved. The CDR3 runs 15 residues. Trimming shortened V by 7 bases and J by 4 bases, and 19 bases separated the two germline ends. The V gene's germline CDR1 is SGHTA and CDR2 FQGTGA.

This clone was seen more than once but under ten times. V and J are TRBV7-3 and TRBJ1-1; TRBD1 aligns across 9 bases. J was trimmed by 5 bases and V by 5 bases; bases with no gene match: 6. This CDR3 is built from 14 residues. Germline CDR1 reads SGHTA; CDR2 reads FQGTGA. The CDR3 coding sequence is TGTGCCAGCAGCCGAGGGGGGACAGGGACTGAAGCTTTCTTT. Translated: CASSRGGTGTEAFF.

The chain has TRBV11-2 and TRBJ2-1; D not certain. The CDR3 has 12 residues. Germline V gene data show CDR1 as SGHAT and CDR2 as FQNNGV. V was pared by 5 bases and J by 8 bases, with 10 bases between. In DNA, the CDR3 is TGTGCCAGCAGCCATGGAGTGGATGAGCAGTTCTTC. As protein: CASSHGVDEQFF.

The chain's CDR3 is CASSLASTSYEQYF. The CDR3 DNA follows: TGCGCCAGCAGCTTGGCCTCGACAAGCTACGAGCAGTACTTC. The chain uses TRBV5-1 and TRBJ2-7; D not certain. Germline V CDR1 and CDR2: SGHRS, YFSETQ. CDR3 length: 14 amino acids. Deletions cut 0 bases from V and 3 bases from J, with 10 bases between. Using reference TRBV5-1 and TRBJ2-7 for the parts outside the CDR3, the full variable domain is KAGVTQTPRYLIKTRGQQVTLSCSPISGHRSVSWYQQTPGQGLQFLFEYFSETQRNKGNFPGRFSGRQFSNSRSEMNVSTLELGDSALYLCASSLASTSYEQYFGPGTRLTVT.

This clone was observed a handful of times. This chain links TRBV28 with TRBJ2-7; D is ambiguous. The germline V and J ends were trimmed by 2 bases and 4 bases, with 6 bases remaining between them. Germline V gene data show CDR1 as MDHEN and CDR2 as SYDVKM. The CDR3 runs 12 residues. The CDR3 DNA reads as TGTGCCAGCAGTTTACTGGGGTACGAGCAGTACTTC. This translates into CASSLLGYEQYF. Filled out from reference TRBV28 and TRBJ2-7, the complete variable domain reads DVKVTQSSRYLVKRTGEKVFLECVQDMDHENMFWYRQDPGLGLRLIYFSYDVKMKEKGDIPEGYSVSREKKERFSLILESASTNQTSMYLCASSLLGYEQYFGPGTRLTVT.

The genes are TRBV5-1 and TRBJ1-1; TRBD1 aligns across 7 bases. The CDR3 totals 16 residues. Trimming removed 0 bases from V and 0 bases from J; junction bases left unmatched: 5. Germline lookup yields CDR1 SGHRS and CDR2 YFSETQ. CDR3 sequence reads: CASSLGGTEMNTEAFF. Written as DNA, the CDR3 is TGCGCCAGCAGCTTGGGGGGGACAGAAATGAACACTGAAGCTTTCTTT.

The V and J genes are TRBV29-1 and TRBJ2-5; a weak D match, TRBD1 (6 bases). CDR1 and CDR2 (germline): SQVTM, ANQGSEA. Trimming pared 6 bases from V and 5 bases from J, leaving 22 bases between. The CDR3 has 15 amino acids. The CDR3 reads CSVVITGYGAETQYF. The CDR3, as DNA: TGCAGCGTCGTAATAACAGGGTATGGGGCTGAGACCCAGTACTTC.

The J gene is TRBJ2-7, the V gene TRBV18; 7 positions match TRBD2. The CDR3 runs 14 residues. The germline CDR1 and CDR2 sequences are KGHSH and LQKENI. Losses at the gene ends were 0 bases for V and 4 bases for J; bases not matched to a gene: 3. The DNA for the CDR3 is TGTGCCAGCTCACCACCTAGCGGGTCTTACGAGCAGTACTTC. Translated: CASSPPSGSYEQYF.

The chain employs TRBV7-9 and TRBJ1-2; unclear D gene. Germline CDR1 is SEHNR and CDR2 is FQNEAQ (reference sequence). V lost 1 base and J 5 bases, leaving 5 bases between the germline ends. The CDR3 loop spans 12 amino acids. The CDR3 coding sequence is TGTGCCAGCAGCTTAGTCGGGTATGGCTACACCTTC. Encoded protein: CASSLVGYGYTF.

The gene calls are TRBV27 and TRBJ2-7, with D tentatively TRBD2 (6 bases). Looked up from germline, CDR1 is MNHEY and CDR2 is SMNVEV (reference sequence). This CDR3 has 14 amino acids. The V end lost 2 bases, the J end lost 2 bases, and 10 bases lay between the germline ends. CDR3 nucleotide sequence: TGTGCCAGCAGTTTAGGGGGGATCACCTACGAGCAGTACTTC. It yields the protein CASSLGGITYEQYF.

CDR3 loop: CASRRQSGEAYEQYF. CDR3 in DNA: TGTGCCAGTAGGAGACAGAGCGGAGAGGCCTACGAGCAGTACTTC. V usage is TRBV19 and J usage is TRBJ2-7; the D call may be TRBD1 or TRBD2 (5 bases each). Germline V gene data show CDR1 as LNHDA and CDR2 as SQIVND (reference sequence). This CDR3 has 15 amino acids. V was pared by 6 bases and J by 2 bases, with 17 bases between.

The CDR3 sequence is CAISPSGRGNEQFF. CDR3 DNA: TGTGCCATCAGCCCTTCAGGGAGAGGCAATGAGCAGTTCTTC. The chain combines TRBV10-3 with TRBJ2-1; TRBD1 or TRBD2 may be the D gene (5 bases each). The CDR3 extends over 14 amino acids. Germline V gene data show CDR1 as ENHRY and CDR2 as SYGVKD. Trimming took 6 bases from V and 6 from J, leaving 15 bases between them.

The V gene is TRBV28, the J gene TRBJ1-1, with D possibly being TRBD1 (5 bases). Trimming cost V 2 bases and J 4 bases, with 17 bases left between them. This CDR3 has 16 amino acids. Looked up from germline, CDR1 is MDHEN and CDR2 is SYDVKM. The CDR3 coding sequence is TGTGCCAGCAGTTTAGGAGGAGGGGTAGGGGCCACTGAAGCTTTCTTT. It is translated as CASSLGGGVGATEAFF.

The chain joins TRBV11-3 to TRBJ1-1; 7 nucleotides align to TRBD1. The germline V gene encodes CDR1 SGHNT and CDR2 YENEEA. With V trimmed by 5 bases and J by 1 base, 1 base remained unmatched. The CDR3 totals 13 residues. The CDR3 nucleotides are TGTGCCAGCAGCCGACAGGGGAACACTGAAGCTTTCTTT. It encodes CASSRQGNTEAFF.

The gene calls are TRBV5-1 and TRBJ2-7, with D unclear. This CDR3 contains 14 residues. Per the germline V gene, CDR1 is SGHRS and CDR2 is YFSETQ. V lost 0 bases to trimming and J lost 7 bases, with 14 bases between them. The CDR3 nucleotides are TGCGCCAGCAGCTTGGAGGCCAGGTCCGGTGAGCAGTACTTC. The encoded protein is CASSLEARSGEQYF.

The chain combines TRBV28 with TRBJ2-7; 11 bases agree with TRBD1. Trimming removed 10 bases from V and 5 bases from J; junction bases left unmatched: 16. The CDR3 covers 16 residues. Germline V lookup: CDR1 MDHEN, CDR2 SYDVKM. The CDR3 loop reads CATQPSPGQGAHEQYF. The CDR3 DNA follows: TGTGCCACCCAACCGTCTCCAGGACAGGGGGCGCACGAGCAGTACTTC.

CDR3 bases: TGTGCCCGTGGACTAGCGGGAGATCCAGATACGCAGTATTTT. This encodes CARGLAGDPDTQYF. The chain uses TRBV30 and TRBJ2-3; 13 bases map to TRBD2. The V gene's germline CDR1 is GTSNPN and CDR2 SVGIG (reference sequence). The length of the CDR3 is 14 residues. The V and J ends lost 8 bases and 4 bases, in that order; junction bases with no gene match: 6.

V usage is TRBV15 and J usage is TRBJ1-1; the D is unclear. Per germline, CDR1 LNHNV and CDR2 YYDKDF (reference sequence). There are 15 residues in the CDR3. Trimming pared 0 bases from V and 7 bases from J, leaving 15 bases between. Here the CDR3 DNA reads TGTGCCACCAGCAGAGACCCTGGACGGTCTATTGAAGCTTTCTTT. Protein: CATSRDPGRSIEAFF.

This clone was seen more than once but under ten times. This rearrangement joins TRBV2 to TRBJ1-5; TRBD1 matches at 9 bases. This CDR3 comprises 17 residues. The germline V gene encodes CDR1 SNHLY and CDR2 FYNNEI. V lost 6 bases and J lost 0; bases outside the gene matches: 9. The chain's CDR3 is CASRTTGGRYSNQPQHF. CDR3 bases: TGTGCCAGCAGAACGACAGGGGGACGGTATAGCAATCAGCCCCAGCATTTT.

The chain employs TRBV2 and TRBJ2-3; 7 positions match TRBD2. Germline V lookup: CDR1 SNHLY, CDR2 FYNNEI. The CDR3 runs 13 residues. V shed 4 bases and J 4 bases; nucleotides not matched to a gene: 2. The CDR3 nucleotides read TGTGCCAGCAGTGTGGGGGGGGCAGATACGCAGTATTTT. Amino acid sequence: CASSVGGADTQYF.